Listed below are T cell receptor beta chains from one sample, sequenced in a study of early T cells in non-severe SARS-CoV-2 infection. Using its own MiXCR run on the 5' RACE reads, TCRdb lists one record per CDR3 protein. The sample has about 55,000 distinct CDR3 sequences, around 6.6% seen once. Here the sequenced sample was whole blood, taken at baseline. These receptors originate from an adult who was a healthcare worker with PCR-confirmed SARS-CoV-2 infection or an uninfected control (not recorded which). CDR3s leave out the opening cysteine and the closing phenylalanine or tryptophan. Fields, in order: V gene, J gene, CDR3 protein.

V gene: TRBV4-2
J gene: TRBJ2-5
CDR3 protein: ASSQVLKYPTGSGETQY

V gene: TRBV7-3
J gene: TRBJ2-3
CDR3 protein: ASSDPASTDTQY

V gene: TRBV20-1
J gene: TRBJ2-7
CDR3 protein: SARSQEAYEQY

V gene: TRBV7-2
J gene: TRBJ2-1
CDR3 protein: ASRSGRNEQF

V gene: TRBV7-9
J gene: TRBJ2-1
CDR3 protein: ASSAGNSYEQF

V gene: TRBV4-3
J gene: TRBJ2-7
CDR3 protein: ASSQQTRGYEQY

V gene: TRBV6-6
J gene: TRBJ2-7
CDR3 protein: ASSYSPGQGFYEQY

V gene: TRBV20-1
J gene: TRBJ2-3
CDR3 protein: SATRTSGATDTQY

V gene: TRBV28
J gene: TRBJ1-2
CDR3 protein: ASTGTRQNYGYT

V gene: TRBV20-1
J gene: TRBJ2-1
CDR3 protein: SALPNAGLRTYNEQF

V gene: TRBV5-4
J gene: TRBJ2-3
CDR3 protein: ASSPVGAATDTQY

V gene: TRBV20-1
J gene: TRBJ2-7
CDR3 protein: SARAHGGATYEQY

V gene: TRBV20-1
J gene: TRBJ1-6
CDR3 protein: SAPSLDRASSPLH

V gene: TRBV5-1
J gene: TRBJ2-3
CDR3 protein: ASSSQGPDTQY

V gene: TRBV10-1
J gene: TRBJ1-4
CDR3 protein: ASTDRVGSEKLF

V gene: TRBV12-3/TRBV12-4
J gene: TRBJ1-5
CDR3 protein: ASSWGLQPQH

V gene: TRBV4-3
J gene: TRBJ2-5
CDR3 protein: ASSQDRWETQY

V gene: TRBV28
J gene: TRBJ1-5
CDR3 protein: ASSFRPGDSNQPQH

V gene: TRBV30
J gene: TRBJ1-5
CDR3 protein: AGRVGSNQPQH

V gene: TRBV10-1
J gene: TRBJ2-1
CDR3 protein: ASSVAGVYNEQF

V gene: TRBV13
J gene: TRBJ2-7
CDR3 protein: ASSPIRSSYEQY

V gene: TRBV6-2/TRBV6-3
J gene: TRBJ2-1
CDR3 protein: ASSYPRTTSGGAETYNEQF

V gene: TRBV6-5
J gene: TRBJ2-6
CDR3 protein: ASSSPAETIPGANVLT

V gene: TRBV3-1
J gene: TRBJ2-7
CDR3 protein: ASSSKAEARYEQY

V gene: TRBV10-2
J gene: TRBJ2-5
CDR3 protein: ASSEWSVVETQY

V gene: TRBV11-2
J gene: TRBJ1-2
CDR3 protein: ASSLTGEANYGYT

V gene: TRBV5-6
J gene: TRBJ1-2
CDR3 protein: ASSIPDSFYGYT

V gene: TRBV6-6
J gene: TRBJ2-2
CDR3 protein: ASLQNTGELF

V gene: TRBV2
J gene: TRBJ2-7
CDR3 protein: ASSEALAGIYEQY

V gene: TRBV5-5
J gene: TRBJ2-3
CDR3 protein: ASSLPKGADTQY

V gene: TRBV25-1
J gene: TRBJ1-1
CDR3 protein: ASCVGLEAF

V gene: TRBV29-1
J gene: TRBJ1-1
CDR3 protein: SVVNEGTGAF

V gene: TRBV20-1
J gene: TRBJ2-5
CDR3 protein: SAARGQETQY

V gene: TRBV12-3/TRBV12-4
J gene: TRBJ1-5
CDR3 protein: ASRFTGNQPQH

V gene: TRBV7-2
J gene: TRBJ1-4
CDR3 protein: ASSLGQGGYEKLF

V gene: TRBV7-9
J gene: TRBJ2-3
CDR3 protein: ASLALADTQY

V gene: TRBV5-1
J gene: TRBJ2-2
CDR3 protein: ASSLGAGDGTGELF

V gene: TRBV20-1
J gene: TRBJ2-5
CDR3 protein: SASRLVLQETQY

V gene: TRBV9
J gene: TRBJ1-2
CDR3 protein: ASSVSTSRGPANGYT

V gene: TRBV7-3
J gene: TRBJ1-2
CDR3 protein: ASSRSLGDDYGYT

V gene: TRBV27
J gene: TRBJ1-6
CDR3 protein: ASSLSVGGNSPLH

V gene: TRBV24-1
J gene: TRBJ1-2
CDR3 protein: ATSDARGDGYT

V gene: TRBV12-3/TRBV12-4
J gene: TRBJ2-6
CDR3 protein: ASILNSGANVLT

V gene: TRBV25-1
J gene: TRBJ2-5
CDR3 protein: ASSINRRRETQY

V gene: TRBV29-1
J gene: TRBJ2-3
CDR3 protein: SVRSSRSDTQY